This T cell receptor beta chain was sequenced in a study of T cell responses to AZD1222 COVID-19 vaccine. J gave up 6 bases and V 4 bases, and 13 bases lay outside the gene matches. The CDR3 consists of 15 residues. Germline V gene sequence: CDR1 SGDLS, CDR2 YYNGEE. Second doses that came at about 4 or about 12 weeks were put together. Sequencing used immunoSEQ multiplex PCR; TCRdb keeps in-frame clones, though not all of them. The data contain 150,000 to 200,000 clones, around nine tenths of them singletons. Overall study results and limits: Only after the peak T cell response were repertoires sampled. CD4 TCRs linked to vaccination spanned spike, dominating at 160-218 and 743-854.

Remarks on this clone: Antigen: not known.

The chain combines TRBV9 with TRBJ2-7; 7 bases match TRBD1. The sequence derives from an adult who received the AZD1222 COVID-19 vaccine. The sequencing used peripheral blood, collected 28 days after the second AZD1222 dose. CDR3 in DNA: TGTGCCAGCAGCTTCATAGGGGACAGTAAGAGCGAGCAGTACTTC. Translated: CASSFIGDSKSEQYF.